This TCR beta chain was captured in a study of T cells in Graves' hyperthyroidism and ophthalmopathy. Looking at the study overall: At initial diagnosis, before any treatment had begun, peripheral blood was obtained. General observations from the study: Using 13 V-J features, a model discriminated ophthalmopathy from stable hyperthyroidism.

From RNA transcripts, TCR beta CDR3 regions were amplified. First-round RT-PCR with HTBI primers amplified the TCR CDR3 region. One entry per CDR3 protein, called by TCRdb with MiXCR from the multiplex PCR reads. Of about 640,000 distinct CDR3 sequences listed, around 20% are singletons. Of note for this clonotype: Its antigen is currently unknown.

Per the germline V gene, CDR1 is GTSNPN and CDR2 is SVGIG (reference sequence). V was pared by 2 bases and J by 3 bases, with 6 bases of the junction left unmatched. This CDR3 spans 14 amino acids. Isolation of PBMCs was performed on around 9.8 ml fresh peripheral blood. V usage is TRBV30 and J usage is TRBJ1-1, with 7 bases aligning to TRBD1. The sequenced material came from blood. The source of this sequence is a man aged 25 to 40 with Graves' ophthalmopathy. CDR3 DNA sequence: TGTGCCTGGAGTTCTTTACAGGGGTACACTGAAGCTTTCTTT. Translating gives CAWSSLQGYTEAFF.